This TCR beta chain appears in the sequencing data of a study of post-analysis software for immune sequencing data. Study summary: Multiple sclerosis in the patients followed relapsing-remitting, secondary progressive and progressive-relapsing courses. Notes on the study in general: The study found TRBV5-6, TRBV5-1 and TRBV20-1 among five or six TRBV segments more frequent in patients than controls. Controls' normalized Chao1 diversity significantly exceeded that of multiple sclerosis patients.

The V and J ends lost 6 bases and 0 bases, in that order; junction bases with no gene match: 3. Germline V lookup: CDR1 SQVTM, CDR2 ANQGSEA. The CDR3 runs to 13 residues. Note on this clonotype: Its specificity is not known.

Unique molecular identifiers tagged the TCR beta cDNA libraries. Input of about 0.9 to 10 million T cells yielded about half a million cDNA molecules. MiXCR, applied by TCRdb to the PCR reads, yields one record per CDR3 protein. The sample records roughly 870,000 distinct CDR3 sequences, roughly 58% being singletons. This TCR derives from a girl aged 5 to 17 with multiple sclerosis. V is TRBV29-1 and J is TRBJ2-7; 9 bases line up with TRBD1. The specimen was blood. The CDR3 reads CSVAQGASYEQYF. CDR3 in DNA: TGCAGCGTAGCACAGGGGGCCTCCTACGAGCAGTACTTC.